This T cell receptor beta chain was recovered during a study of blood T cell repertoires in COVID-19. Germline loops: CDR1 SEHNR, CDR2 FQNEAQ (reference sequence). V lost 3 bases to trimming and J lost 1 base; unmatched junction nucleotides: 7. The CDR3 has 17 residues. Generated by immunoSEQ multiplex PCR, the TCRdb table keeps only in-frame clones and is missing some. This table holds some 190,000 clones, roughly 84% found once. Clinical histories supplied by participants themselves formed the basis of cohort assignment. This TCR was sampled from a woman between 25 and 40 years old who had recovered from COVID-19. Sequencing was performed on PBMCs or T cells enriched from blood (not recorded which). V is TRBV7-9 and J is TRBJ2-3, with TRBD2 identical over 10 bases. As DNA, the CDR3 is TGTGCCAGCAGCTTCCAGCGGGGGGGCAGGGGCACAGATACGCAGTATTTT. It is translated as CASSFQRGGRGTDTQYF.